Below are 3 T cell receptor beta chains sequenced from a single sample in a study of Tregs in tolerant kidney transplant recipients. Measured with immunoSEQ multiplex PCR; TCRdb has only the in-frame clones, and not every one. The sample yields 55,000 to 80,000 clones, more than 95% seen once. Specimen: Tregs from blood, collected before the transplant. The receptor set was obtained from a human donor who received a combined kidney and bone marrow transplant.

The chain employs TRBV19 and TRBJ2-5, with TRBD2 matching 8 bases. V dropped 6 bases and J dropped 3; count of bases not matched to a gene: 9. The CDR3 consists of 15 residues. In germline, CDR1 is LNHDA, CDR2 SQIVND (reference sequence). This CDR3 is CASRARGGQKETQYF. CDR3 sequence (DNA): TGTGCCAGTAGGGCACGGGGGGGCCAAAAAGAGACCCAGTACTTC.

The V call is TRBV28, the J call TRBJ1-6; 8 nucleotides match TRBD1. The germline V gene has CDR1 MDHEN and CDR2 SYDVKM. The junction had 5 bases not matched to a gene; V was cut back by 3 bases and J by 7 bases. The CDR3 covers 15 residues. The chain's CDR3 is CASSFLDRENSPLHF. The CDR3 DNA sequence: TGTGCCAGCAGTTTTTTGGACAGGGAAAATTCACCCCTCCACTTT.

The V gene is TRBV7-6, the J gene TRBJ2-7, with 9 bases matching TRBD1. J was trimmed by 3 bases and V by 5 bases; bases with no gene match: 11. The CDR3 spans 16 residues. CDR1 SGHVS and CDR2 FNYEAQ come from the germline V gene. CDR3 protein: CASSATPGTGRYEQYF. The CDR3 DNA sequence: TGTGCCAGCAGCGCGACCCCAGGGACAGGGCGCTACGAGCAGTACTTC.